The 30 T cell receptor beta chains presented below share a single source sample, sequenced in a study of T cells in tumors after PD-1 blockade. Generated by immunoSEQ multiplex PCR, the TCRdb table keeps only in-frame clones and is missing some. This sample has 55,000 to 70,000 clones, with around 77% found just once. Sequenced here: PBMCs, sampled before anti-PD-1 treatment. The receptors derive from a human donor with basal cell carcinoma.

This chain joins TRBV5-4 and TRBJ2-7; TRBD1 agrees at 8 bases. V trimming: 4 bases; J trimming: 2 bases; junction bases outside the gene matches: 2. The CDR3 is 13 residues long. Per germline, CDR1 SGHNT and CDR2 YYREEE (reference sequence). Here the CDR3 DNA reads TGTGCCAGCAGCCTGGACAGGGCCTACGAGCAGTACTTC. Translated, it gives CASSLDRAYEQYF.

V is TRBV5-1 and J is TRBJ2-3; TRBD2 matches 14 bases. The V segment lost 4 bases and the J segment 3 bases; nucleotides outside the gene matches: 4. Germline V CDR1 and CDR2: SGHRS, YFSETQ. This CDR3 has 16 residues. For the CDR3, the DNA is TGCGCCAGCAGCCCGACTAGCGGGGGGGGGACAGATACGCAGTATTTT. It is translated as CASSPTSGGGTDTQYF. The full variable domain, with the rest looked up from reference TRBV5-1 and TRBJ2-3, is KAGVTQTPRYLIKTRGQQVTLSCSPISGHRSVSWYQQTPGQGLQFLFEYFSETQRNKGNFPGRFSGRQFSNSRSEMNVSTLELGDSALYLCASSPTSGGGTDTQYFGPGTRLTVL.

The V and J genes are TRBV13 and TRBJ2-7, with D perhaps TRBD1 or TRBD2 (5 bases each). Germline CDR1 and CDR2: PRHDT and FYEKMQ (reference sequence). This CDR3 contains 14 residues. V was shortened by 4 bases and J by 2 bases, with 12 bases between the two germline ends. The CDR3 DNA sequence: TGTGCCAGCAGCTCGGGACGGAGGACCTACGAGCAGTACTTC. Translated, it gives CASSSGRRTYEQYF.

This chain joins TRBV2 and TRBJ2-1; no clear D gene. The CDR3 consists of 13 residues. Germline V CDR1 and CDR2: SNHLY, FYNNEI. The V gene lost 6 bases and the J gene lost 10 bases, with 16 bases spanning the gap. CDR3 sequence (DNA): TGTGCCAGCAGGGCATTGGTGGCGGCAGAGCAGTTCTTC. Encoded protein: CASRALVAAEQFF.

V is TRBV21-1 and J is TRBJ1-5. TRBV21-1 is recorded as a pseudogene. The CDR3 spans 13 residues. This chain's CDR3 is CASSKGGLGPQHF. For the CDR3, the DNA is TGTGCCAGCAGCAAAGGGGGTTTAGGGCCCCAGCATTTT.

This chain joins TRBV5-1 and TRBJ2-7; no firm D call. The germline V and J ends were trimmed by 2 bases and 2 bases, with 8 bases remaining between them. The CDR3 totals 13 residues. CDR1 SGHRS and CDR2 YFSETQ come from the germline V gene. CDR3 region: CASSFGLTYEQYF. The CDR3 DNA reads as TGCGCCAGCAGCTTTGGTTTGACCTACGAGCAGTACTTC.

The chain has TRBV2 and TRBJ2-7; D is perhaps TRBD2 (5 bases). Germline V lookup: CDR1 SNHLY, CDR2 FYNNEI. The CDR3 extends over 17 amino acids. V gave up 10 bases and J gave up 0 bases, with 25 bases separating them. The CDR3 region is CAIQTNHRPAGSYEQYF. The CDR3 DNA reads as TGTGCCATCCAAACCAACCATCGCCCCGCGGGCTCCTACGAGCAGTACTTC.

On this clone itself: Relative to the germline gene, one junction end is altered; a read error may explain this. V is TRBV7-7 and J is TRBJ2-5; either TRBD1 or TRBD2 may fit D (8 bases each). CDR3 length: 18 amino acids. Germline CDR1 reads SSHAT; CDR2 reads FNYEAQ (reference sequence). In DNA, the CDR3 is TGTGCTAGCAGCCAGACAGGGGCGGGCGGGGGGTCCCAAGAGACCCAGTACTTC. It specifies CASSQTGAGGGSQETQYF.

This chain uses TRBV5-1 with TRBJ2-6, with 9 bases fitting TRBD1. Trimming took 0 bases from V and 2 from J; bases not matched to a gene: 12. CDR3 size: 20 residues. Germline V gene lookup returns CDR1 SGHRS and CDR2 YFSETQ. As DNA, the CDR3 is TGCGCCAGCAGCTTGGATCCATTTGGGACAGGGCTAGCTGGGGCCAACGTCCTGACTTTC. Protein: CASSLDPFGTGLAGANVLTF.

The V and J genes are TRBV19 and TRBJ2-1; 7 bases map to TRBD1. The germline CDR1 and CDR2 sequences are LNHDA and SQIVND (reference sequence). V shed 3 bases and J 8 bases; nucleotides not matched to a gene: 13. The CDR3 extends over 16 amino acids. The chain's CDR3 is CASSIAGDSGLYEQFF. As DNA, the CDR3 is TGTGCCAGTAGTATCGCAGGGGACAGTGGTCTCTATGAGCAGTTCTTC.

This clone has a single count. The rearrangement joins TRBV29-1 to TRBJ2-3, with D possibly TRBD2 on 5 matching bases. CDR3 length: 13 amino acids. Germline CDR1 and CDR2: SQVTM and ANQGSEA. V lost 3 bases and J lost 0, with 7 bases in between. CDR3 nucleotides: TGCAGCGTTGAGGACTTTAGCACAGATACGCAGTATTTT. Encoded protein: CSVEDFSTDTQYF.

This chain connects TRBV6-2 or TRBV6-3 to TRBJ1-2; D is ambiguous. Trimming removed 4 bases at V and 8 bases at J, with 14 bases between. Germline loops: CDR1 MNHEY, CDR2 SVGEGT. CDR3 length: 13 residues. The CDR3 loop reads CASSFEGRAGYTF. The DNA for the CDR3 is TGTGCCAGCAGTTTCGAAGGAAGGGCCGGCTACACCTTC.

The chain couples TRBV19 to TRBJ1-4; D perhaps matches TRBD1 (5 bases). CDR3 length: 15 amino acids. The V gene lost 3 bases and the J gene lost 4 bases, with 12 bases spanning the gap. Per the germline V gene, CDR1 is LNHDA and CDR2 is SQIVND (reference sequence). CDR3 loop: CASSILGTVNEKLFF. CDR3 DNA sequence: TGTGCCAGTAGTATTTTAGGGACGGTTAATGAAAAACTGTTTTTT.

The V call is TRBV3-1 (or the pseudogene TRBV3-2), the J call TRBJ2-7, with D possibly TRBD2 on 6 matching bases. With 1 base removed from V and 6 bases from J, the gap between germline ends came to 7 bases. The CDR3 sequence is 12 residues long. Germline V gives CDR1 LGHDT, CDR2 YNNKEL (reference sequence). The CDR3 DNA reads TGTGCCAGCAGCCAAGGGAGGGGCGAGCAGTACTTC. It yields the protein CASSQGRGEQYF.

This clone was picked up one time. The rearrangement links TRBV5-1 to TRBJ2-1; D ambiguous. From germline, CDR1 is SGHRS and CDR2 YFSETQ. V was pared by 3 bases and J by 1 base, with 20 bases between. The CDR3 is made up of 18 amino acids. CDR3 sequence reads: CASSSTPPPRASYNEQFF. Here the CDR3 DNA reads TGCGCCAGCAGCTCGACACCCCCTCCCCGGGCTTCCTACAATGAGCAGTTCTTC.

This clone appeared a few times. The gene calls are TRBV2 and TRBJ1-5, with 11 bases fitting TRBD1. The junction had 11 bases not matched to a gene; V was cut back by 7 bases and J by 6 bases. Germline V gene sequence: CDR1 SNHLY, CDR2 FYNNEI. The CDR3 is 16 residues long. The CDR3 sequence: CASTLRTGGAGQPQHF. The CDR3 bases are TGTGCCAGCACTTTAAGGACAGGGGGCGCCGGTCAGCCCCAGCATTTT.

The chain carries TRBV7-8 and TRBJ2-6, with TRBD1 matching 11 bases. The CDR3 contains 17 residues. Unmatched junction bases numbered 6, after V lost 8 bases and J lost 0 bases. Germline V CDR1 and CDR2: SGHVS, FQNEAQ. Here the CDR3 DNA reads TGTGCCAGCGTCCGGACAGGGGGCTCCTCTGGGGCCAACGTCCTGACTTTC. Translated, it gives CASVRTGGSSGANVLTF.

The rearrangement joins TRBV4-1 to TRBJ1-2, with D possibly matching TRBD1 (6 bases). Trimming cost V 0 bases and J 7 bases, with 12 bases left between them. The CDR3 is made up of 14 amino acids. Germline-derived CDR1 and CDR2 are MGHRA and YSYEKL. This CDR3 is CASSQDSGAGGYTF. For the CDR3, the DNA is TGCGCCAGCAGCCAAGATTCAGGGGCCGGTGGCTACACCTTC.

The chain carries TRBV11-3 and TRBJ2-1; D possibly uses TRBD1 or TRBD2 (5 bases each). Trimming took 3 bases from V and 0 from J, leaving 9 bases between them. The CDR3 covers 15 residues. Germline loops: CDR1 SGHNT, CDR2 YENEEA. The CDR3 DNA reads as TGTGCCAGCAGCTTGGGACCTAGCTCCTACAATGAGCAGTTCTTC. Translating gives CASSLGPSSYNEQFF.

The rearrangement uses TRBV4-1 and TRBJ1-5, with no clear D. V shed 0 bases and J shed 3 bases, with 9 bases lying between them. The CDR3 length is 15 residues. Germline V gene lookup returns CDR1 MGHRA and CDR2 YSYEKL. The CDR3 DNA reads TGCGCCAGCAGCCAAGAGGAAGGGTTCAATCAGCCCCAGCATTTT. It yields the protein CASSQEEGFNQPQHF.

The chain has TRBV19 and TRBJ2-5; 9 bases map to TRBD1. This CDR3 is built from 18 residues. V trimming: 5 bases; J trimming: 2 bases; junction bases outside the gene matches: 15. Germline-derived CDR1 and CDR2 are LNHDA and SQIVND (reference sequence). The CDR3 DNA sequence: TGTGCCAGTAGTGGCACAGGGGGCGCTTGGCGAACTCAAGAGACCCAGTACTTC. Translating it yields CASSGTGGAWRTQETQYF. The full variable domain, completed using reference TRBV19 and TRBJ2-5, is DGGITQSPKYLFRKEGQNVTLSCEQNLNHDAMYWYRQDPGQGLRLIYYSQIVNDFQKGDIAEGYSVSREKKESFPLTVTSAQKNPTAFYLCASSGTGGAWRTQETQYFGPGTRLLVL.

The chain's CDR3 is CAWSPGDGELFF. In DNA, the CDR3 is TGTGCCTGGAGTCCAGGAGACGGGGAGCTGTTTTTT. The V gene is TRBV30, the J gene TRBJ2-2; D gene uncertain. CDR1 GTSNPN and CDR2 SVGIG come from the germline V gene (reference sequence). The CDR3 spans 12 residues. V lost 2 bases, J lost 7 bases, and 8 bases lay in between.

This clone was found once. The chain uses TRBV5-6 and TRBJ2-6, with D possibly matching TRBD2 (6 bases). Germline V gene data show CDR1 as SGHDT and CDR2 as YYEEEE. Trimming took off 4 bases at V and 4 bases at J, with 18 bases between the two ends. The CDR3 loop spans 17 amino acids. The CDR3 DNA follows: TGTGCCAGCAGCCCCATGGAGGGGTGGTCCGGGGCCAACGTCCTGACTTTC. Encoded protein: CASSPMEGWSGANVLTF. Full variable domain (missing parts from reference TRBV5-6 and TRBJ2-6): DAGVTQSPTHLIKTRGQQVTLRCSPKSGHDTVSWYQQALGQGPQFIFQYYEEEERQRGNFPDRFSGHQFPNYSSELNVNALLLGDSALYLCASSPMEGWSGANVLTFGAGSRLTVL.

This chain connects TRBV18 to TRBJ1-1; D unclear. This CDR3 is 16 amino acids long. V was clipped by 3 bases and J by 3 bases, with 17 bases between them. The germline CDR1 and CDR2 sequences are KGHSH and LQKENI. CDR3 residues: CASSPFLVRRDTEAFF. DNA of the CDR3: TGTGCCAGCTCACCCTTTCTGGTCAGGAGGGACACTGAAGCTTTCTTT.

The chain employs TRBV19 and TRBJ1-1; 10 positions agree with TRBD1. The CDR3 runs to 16 residues. V lost 7 bases and J lost 0; bases outside the gene matches: 8. Germline CDR1 LNHDA, CDR2 SQIVND (reference sequence). The CDR3 is CASTGQGRPMNTEAFF. The CDR3 DNA is TGTGCCAGTACGGGACAGGGGCGTCCCATGAACACTGAAGCTTTCTTT.

This chain links TRBV27 with TRBJ2-5; D remains ambiguous. Germline V CDR1 and CDR2: MNHEY, SMNVEV (reference sequence). V lost 5 bases to trimming and J lost 2 bases, with 9 bases between them. CDR3 size: 13 residues. The CDR3 sequence is CASSPRRQETQYF. CDR3 sequence (DNA): TGTGCCAGCAGTCCCCGGCGGCAAGAGACCCAGTACTTC.

The chain has TRBV6-4 and TRBJ1-5; D gene uncertain. Trimming pared 5 bases from V and 2 bases from J, leaving 13 bases between. Germline CDR1 MRHNA, CDR2 SNTAGT. This CDR3 spans 15 amino acids. The CDR3: CASSPGPGGNQPQHF. CDR3 nucleotide sequence: TGTGCCAGCAGTCCTGGACCCGGCGGCAATCAGCCCCAGCATTTT.

The genes are TRBV18 and TRBJ1-6, with TRBD1 identical over 10 bases. V gave up 5 bases and J gave up 7 bases; unmatched junction bases: 11. In germline, CDR1 is KGHSH, CDR2 LQKENI. The CDR3 sequence is 17 residues long. The CDR3 DNA sequence: TGTGCCAGCTCATCCCGGGACAGGGGCGCTAAGAATTCACCCCTCCACTTT. Amino acids: CASSSRDRGAKNSPLHF.

The chain recombines TRBV7-9 with TRBJ1-5; 9 bases match TRBD1. CDR1 is SEHNR and CDR2 is FQNEAQ in the germline V gene (reference sequence). The CDR3 has 14 amino acids. Germline trimming cut 5 bases from V and 4 bases from J; bases unmatched to any gene: 3. The CDR3 here is CASSRQGGNQPQHF. DNA of the CDR3: TGTGCCAGCAGCCGACAGGGGGGAAATCAGCCCCAGCATTTT.

The chain couples TRBV24-1 to TRBJ2-3, with 9 positions matching TRBD1. The CDR3 sequence is 15 residues long. The J segment lost 5 bases and the V segment lost 4 bases, leaving 6 bases of the junction unmatched. Germline V CDR1 and CDR2: KGHDR, SFDVKD. CDR3 loop: CATSDMGQGKDTQYF. The CDR3 region has the DNA TGTGCCACCAGTGACATGGGACAGGGTAAAGATACGCAGTATTTT.